The subject of this entry is one T cell receptor beta chain. The protocol was immunoSEQ multiplex PCR, while the TCRdb copy is restricted to in-frame clones and leaves out a portion. The sample shows roughly 120,000 clones, approximately 90% of them seen only once. Per the germline V gene, CDR1 is SGHDT and CDR2 is YYEEEE. V lost 3 bases, J lost 7 bases, and 8 bases lay in between. The length of the CDR3 is 12 residues. This sample was included in a study of control samples from healthy donors and cancer patients. The sample comprised blood. The TCR was taken from a man aged 30 to 45 in good health. The chain links TRBV5-6 to TRBJ1-5, with a weak D call TRBD1 (5 bases). The CDR3 DNA follows: TGTGCCAGCAGCTGGGGCTTCCAGCCCCAGCATTTT. Translation gives CASSWGFQPQHF.